Each of the 30 T cell receptor beta chains below was sequenced from the same sample in a study of T cell changes during pregnancy in multiple sclerosis. Here immunoSEQ multiplex PCR was the method, and the copy in TCRdb shows in-frame clones only, minus some. The sample records fewer than 70,000 clones, approximately 91% being singletons. Sequencing used peripheral blood, obtained in the third trimester of pregnancy. These receptors were taken from a female donor with multiple sclerosis, enrolled in a pregnancy study.

V usage is TRBV5-4 and J usage is TRBJ2-5; 7 bases are shared with TRBD1. Germline CDR1 is SGHNT and CDR2 is YYREEE (reference sequence). Trimming cost V 7 bases and J 5 bases; bases outside gene matches: 11. This CDR3 has 14 amino acids. The CDR3 sequence is CASSERQGRETQYF. For the CDR3, the DNA is TGTGCCAGCTCCGAAAGACAGGGTCGGGAGACCCAGTACTTC.

This clone was observed once. The chain carries TRBV7-3 and TRBJ2-3, with TRBD2 matching over 8 bases. Trimming at V came to 5 bases and at J to 2 bases, leaving 12 bases not matched to a gene. CDR1 is SGHTA, CDR2 FQGTGA, per germline. The CDR3 loop spans 17 amino acids. The CDR3 is CASSLGGRAGDTDTQYF. Written as DNA, the CDR3 is TGTGCCAGCAGCCTAGGAGGAAGAGCGGGGGACACAGATACGCAGTATTTT.

The rearrangement joins TRBV28 to TRBJ1-1; D is unclear. Germline values: CDR1 MDHEN, CDR2 SYDVKM. Deletions cut 6 bases from V and 6 bases from J, with 14 bases between. The CDR3 runs 13 residues. The CDR3 here is CASSPRIPPEAFF. The CDR3 DNA reads as TGTGCCAGCAGCCCGCGAATCCCCCCTGAAGCTTTCTTT.

This clone is a singleton in its sample. CDR3 region: CASSVDLAGGSTDTQYF. The CDR3 nucleotides read TGTGCCAGCAGCGTAGACTTAGCGGGGGGCAGCACAGATACGCAGTATTTT. The chain combines TRBV9 with TRBJ2-3, with 10 bases lining up with TRBD2. Germline V gene data show CDR1 as SGDLS and CDR2 as YYNGEE. J gave up 0 bases and V 0 bases, and 4 bases lay outside the gene matches. This CDR3 is 17 amino acids long.

V and J are TRBV7-3 and TRBJ2-6; a possible D gene is TRBD2 (6 bases). V dropped 8 bases and J dropped 4 bases, with 15 bases sitting between them. The CDR3 totals 15 residues. Germline CDR1 is SGHTA and CDR2 is FQGTGA. The CDR3 DNA follows: TGTGCCAGCGCGGAGGGGCCGACCGGGGCCAACGTCCTGACTTTC. Translation: CASAEGPTGANVLTF.

This clone has just one count. This chain joins TRBV30 and TRBJ1-4; D unresolved. With 0 bases removed from V and 7 bases from J, the gap between germline ends came to 9 bases. CDR3 length: 13 residues. Germline assignment: CDR1 GTSNPN and CDR2 SVGIG (reference sequence). This CDR3 reads CAWSVILGEKLFF. The CDR3 DNA follows: TGTGCCTGGAGTGTTATTCTCGGTGAAAAACTGTTTTTT.

The chain employs TRBV19 and TRBJ1-1; D may be TRBD1 (5 bases). This CDR3 contains 14 residues. Germline CDR1 LNHDA, CDR2 SQIVND (reference sequence). V lost 3 bases and J 7 bases, leaving 15 bases between the germline ends. CDR3 protein: CASSILGEVSEAFF. The CDR3 DNA is TGTGCCAGTAGTATCCTAGGGGAGGTCAGTGAAGCTTTCTTT.

CDR3 DNA: TGTGCCAGCAGCTCCTACAGGGGCTCCGGTGAGCAGTACTTC. Encoded protein: CASSSYRGSGEQYF. The rearrangement uses TRBV7-9 and TRBJ2-7; 7 positions agree with TRBD1. Germline CDR1 and CDR2: SEHNR and FQNEAQ (reference sequence). J gave up 7 bases and V 4 bases, and 10 bases lay outside the gene matches. The length of the CDR3 is 14 residues.

The chain employs TRBV6-1 and TRBJ2-1; tentative D call: TRBD1 (6 bases). CDR3 size: 15 residues. Germline V gene lookup returns CDR1 MNHNS and CDR2 SASEGT. Trimming shortened V by 8 bases and J by 7 bases, and 21 bases separated the two germline ends. The CDR3 sequence is CASRLIGQGKNEQFF. The CDR3 bases are TGTGCCAGCCGACTTATTGGGCAGGGGAAGAATGAGCAGTTCTTC.

This chain connects TRBV7-2 to TRBJ2-1; TRBD2 aligns across 13 bases. V shed 5 bases and J 4 bases; nucleotides not matched to a gene: 8. Germline CDR1 reads SGHTA; CDR2 reads FQGNSA. The CDR3 is made up of 17 amino acids. In DNA form, the CDR3 reads TGTGCCAGCAGCGCAACTAGCGGGGGGGCCCTGTACAATGAGCAGTTCTTC. Protein product: CASSATSGGALYNEQFF.

V is TRBV5-6 and J is TRBJ2-7, with 8 bases matching TRBD1. Germline lookup yields CDR1 SGHDT and CDR2 YYEEEE. The ends lost 3 bases at V and 7 bases at J; junction bases unmatched: 9. This CDR3 spans 14 amino acids. The DNA of the CDR3 is TGTGCCAGCAGCTCCGGGACAGGCGTTTGGGAGCAGTACTTC. Amino acid sequence: CASSSGTGVWEQYF. The whole variable domain, filled in from reference TRBV5-6 and TRBJ2-7, reads DAGVTQSPTHLIKTRGQQVTLRCSPKSGHDTVSWYQQALGQGPQFIFQYYEEEERQRGNFPDRFSGHQFPNYSSELNVNALLLGDSALYLCASSSGTGVWEQYFGPGTRLTVT.

The rearrangement joins TRBV27 to TRBJ1-2; D uncertain. V was cut by 2 bases and J by 4 bases, with 8 bases left in between. The CDR3 contains 13 residues. Germline V gene sequence: CDR1 MNHEY, CDR2 SMNVEV (reference sequence). CDR3 amino acids: CASSLGRAYGYTF. Here the CDR3 DNA reads TGTGCCAGCAGTTTAGGGCGGGCCTATGGCTACACCTTC.

The chain carries TRBV5-1 and TRBJ2-3; TRBD1 matches 8 bases. The CDR3 has 16 amino acids. Germline V CDR1 and CDR2: SGHRS, YFSETQ. Trimming removed 4 bases from V and 3 bases from J; junction bases left unmatched: 10. The CDR3 loop reads CASSVQGQGATDTQYF. CDR3 in DNA: TGCGCCAGCAGCGTTCAGGGGCAGGGGGCTACAGATACGCAGTATTTT.

The rearrangement uses TRBV4-3 and TRBJ2-7; D ambiguous. The germline V and J ends were trimmed by 0 bases and 1 base, with 7 bases remaining between them. CDR1 is LGHNA and CDR2 is YSLEER in the germline V gene. The CDR3 sequence is 14 residues long. This CDR3 is CASSQEAGSYEQYF. The CDR3, as DNA: TGCGCCAGCAGCCAAGAAGCCGGGTCCTACGAGCAGTACTTC.

CDR3 coding DNA: TGTGCCAGTAGTATAGGCCGGAGGGGGGGTTCCTACGAGCAGTACTTC. Residues: CASSIGRRGGSYEQYF. The chain is built from TRBV19 and TRBJ2-7; possible D gene TRBD2, 7 bases. V was shortened by 1 base and J by 1 base, with 14 bases between the two germline ends. The CDR3 spans 16 residues. Germline-derived CDR1 and CDR2 are LNHDA and SQIVND (reference sequence).

The rearrangement links TRBV18 to TRBJ1-4; D is uncertain. Deletions cut 4 bases from V and 5 bases from J, with 8 bases between. The CDR3 contains 13 residues. CDR1 is KGHSH and CDR2 is LQKENI in the germline V gene. This chain's CDR3 is CASSREQNEKLFF. CDR3 in DNA: TGTGCCAGCTCACGGGAGCAGAATGAAAAACTGTTTTTT.

In DNA, the CDR3 is TGTGCCAGCAGTTTGGGGTGGTGGGACACCCTCTACAATGAGCAGTTCTTC. Translated: CASSLGWWDTLYNEQFF. The rearrangement links TRBV27 to TRBJ2-1; TRBD1 might be the D (6 bases). Trimming stripped 3 bases from V and 3 bases from J, with 18 bases between. The CDR3 runs 17 residues. CDR1 MNHEY and CDR2 SMNVEV come from the germline V gene (reference sequence).

J is TRBJ2-7 and V is TRBV10-2; TRBD1 agrees at 7 bases. CDR1 is WSHSY and CDR2 is SAAADI in the germline V gene. This CDR3 comprises 14 residues. The V gene end was trimmed by 7 bases and the J gene end by 0 bases; junction bases not matched to a gene: 6. The CDR3 sequence: CASKMTGSSYEQYF. In nucleotides, the CDR3 is TGCGCCAGCAAAATGACAGGGAGCTCCTACGAGCAGTACTTC.

This chain uses TRBV2 with TRBJ2-5; possible D gene TRBD2, 5 bases. This CDR3 has 15 amino acids. Germline CDR1 SNHLY, CDR2 FYNNEI. V was clipped by 7 bases and J by 8 bases, with 23 bases between them. The CDR3 is CASILADGELPTQYF. The CDR3 DNA reads TGTGCCAGCATCCTCGCGGATGGGGAGTTGCCTACCCAGTACTTC.

The J gene is TRBJ2-3, the V gene TRBV6-5; 8 bases line up with TRBD1. CDR1 is MNHEY, CDR2 SVGAGI, per germline. J lost 4 bases, V lost 4 bases, and 10 bases had no gene match. The CDR3 has 16 residues. The CDR3, as DNA: TGTGCCAGCAGTTCGCAGGGGGCTGTCTATGCAGATACGCAGTATTTT. As protein: CASSSQGAVYADTQYF.

The chain links TRBV20-1 to TRBJ1-1; D is ambiguous. This CDR3 spans 11 amino acids. CDR1 and CDR2 (germline): DFQATT, SNEGSKA (reference sequence). V lost 3 bases and J lost 11, with 13 bases in between. The CDR3 reads CSASGGSLAFF. The CDR3 nucleotides read TGCAGTGCTAGCGGCGGCTCTCTGGCTTTCTTT.

This chain connects TRBV5-1 to TRBJ2-7; TRBD1 agrees at 7 bases. V lost 0 bases and J lost 0; bases outside the gene matches: 18. Germline V lookup: CDR1 SGHRS, CDR2 YFSETQ. The CDR3 loop spans 20 amino acids. CDR3 in amino acids: CASSLASPAFRDSYSYEQYF. The CDR3 DNA is TGCGCCAGCAGCTTGGCCAGTCCCGCGTTCCGGGACAGTTACTCCTACGAGCAGTACTTC.

The chain combines TRBV2 with TRBJ2-5; 11 positions agree with TRBD1. CDR1 and CDR2 from the germline V gene are SNHLY and FYNNEI. The J segment lost 2 bases and the V segment lost 10 bases, leaving 6 bases of the junction unmatched. This CDR3 region has 14 residues. CDR3 region: CAIGQGAGQETQYF. The CDR3 region has the DNA TGTGCCATAGGACAGGGGGCAGGACAAGAGACCCAGTACTTC.

The chain combines TRBV28 with TRBJ2-1, with D possibly TRBD1 on 8 matching bases. The CDR3 sequence is 15 residues long. V was cut by 4 bases and J by 3 bases, with 13 bases left in between. Per germline, CDR1 MDHEN and CDR2 SYDVKM. The CDR3 nucleotides are TGTGCCAGCAGTTCACAGGGGGGGATCTACAATGAGCAGTTCTTC. This encodes CASSSQGGIYNEQFF.

About this clone itself: The junction does not match germline at one end; this may be a read error. The chain employs TRBV9 and TRBJ2-1; 7 positions agree with TRBD1. This CDR3 region has 14 residues. CDR1 is SGDLS and CDR2 is YYNGEE in the germline V gene. The CDR3 DNA reads as TGTGCCAGCACCGTAATGGGACAGAACAATGAGCAGTTCTTC. This gives the protein CASTVMGQNNEQFF.

This clone is medium-sized in the sample. This chain links TRBV10-2 with TRBJ2-1; TRBD2 matches at 14 bases. After removal of 2 bases from V and 8 bases from J, the junction contained 11 bases not matched to a gene. Germline V lookup: CDR1 WSHSY, CDR2 SAAADI. CDR3 size: 18 residues. The CDR3 nucleotides are TGCGCCAGCAGTGAGCCGGGACTAGCGGGGGCTTTGGTGGATGAGCAGTTCTTC. Its translation is CASSEPGLAGALVDEQFF.

This clone showed up just once. This chain connects TRBV27 to TRBJ1-1, with D maybe TRBD1 (5 bases). CDR1 and CDR2 (germline): MNHEY, SMNVEV (reference sequence). The V end was cut by 4 bases, the J end by 4 bases, with 10 bases between. The CDR3 covers 13 residues. The CDR3 here is CASSWGLFTEAFF. The DNA for the CDR3 is TGTGCCAGCAGTTGGGGCCTATTCACTGAAGCTTTCTTT.

J is TRBJ1-6 and V is TRBV7-3; tentatively, D is TRBD1 (5 bases). Trimming pared 5 bases from V and 9 bases from J, leaving 11 bases between. This CDR3 has 13 residues. Germline CDR1 SGHTA, CDR2 FQGTGA. The CDR3 coding sequence is TGTGCCAGCAGCGAACATGGGGCTTCACCCCTCCACTTT. This sequence encodes CASSEHGASPLHF.

This chain's CDR3 is CASSDQGPGNTIYF. The CDR3 coding sequence is TGTGCCAGCAGTGACCAGGGGCCTGGAAACACCATATATTTT. The chain uses TRBV2 and TRBJ1-3; possible D gene TRBD1, 6 bases. Germline loops: CDR1 SNHLY, CDR2 FYNNEI. CDR3 length: 14 amino acids. V was clipped by 3 bases and J by 2 bases, with 8 bases between them. Full variable domain (missing parts from reference TRBV2 and TRBJ1-3): EPEVTQTPSHQVTQMGQEVILRCVPISNHLYFYWYRQILGQKVEFLVSFYNNEISEKSEIFDDQFSVERPDGSNFTLKIRSTKLEDSAMYFCASSDQGPGNTIYFGEGSWLTVV.

V is TRBV30 and J is TRBJ2-2, with TRBD2 matching over 8 bases. The germline gives CDR1 GTSNPN, CDR2 SVGIG (reference sequence). The CDR3 loop spans 13 amino acids. Trimming at V came to 4 bases and at J to 5 bases, leaving 3 bases not matched to a gene. This CDR3 reads CAWKRGRTGELFF. The CDR3 coding sequence is TGTGCCTGGAAGCGGGGGAGAACCGGGGAGCTGTTTTTT.